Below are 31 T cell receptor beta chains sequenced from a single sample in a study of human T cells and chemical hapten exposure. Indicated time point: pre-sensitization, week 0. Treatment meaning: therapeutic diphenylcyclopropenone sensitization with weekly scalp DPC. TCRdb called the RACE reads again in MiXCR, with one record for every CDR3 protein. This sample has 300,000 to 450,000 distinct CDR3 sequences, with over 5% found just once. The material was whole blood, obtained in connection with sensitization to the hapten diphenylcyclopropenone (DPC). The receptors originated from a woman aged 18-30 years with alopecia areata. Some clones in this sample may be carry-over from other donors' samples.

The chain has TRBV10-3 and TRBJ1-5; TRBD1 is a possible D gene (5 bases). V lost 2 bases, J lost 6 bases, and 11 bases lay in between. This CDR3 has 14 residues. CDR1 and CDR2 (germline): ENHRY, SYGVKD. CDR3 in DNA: TGTGCCATCAGTGAGGGGGCGCATGGTCAGCCCCAGCATTTT. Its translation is CAISEGAHGQPQHF.

This chain's CDR3 is CASSQGIGTANNEKLFF. The CDR3, as DNA: TGTGCCAGCAGCCAAGGCATCGGGACGGCGAATAATGAAAAACTGTTTTTT. V usage is TRBV4-2 and J usage is TRBJ1-4, with a possible D match to TRBD1 (5 bases). The V gene's germline CDR1 is LGHNA and CDR2 YNFKEQ. CDR3 length: 17 amino acids. V lost 1 base and J 4 bases, leaving 16 bases between the germline ends.

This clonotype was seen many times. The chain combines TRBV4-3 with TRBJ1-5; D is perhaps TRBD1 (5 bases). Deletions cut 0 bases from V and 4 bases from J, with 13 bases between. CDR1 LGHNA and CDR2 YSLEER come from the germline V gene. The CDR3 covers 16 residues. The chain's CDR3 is CASSQEWQGGNQPQHF. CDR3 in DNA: TGCGCCAGCAGCCAAGAATGGCAGGGTGGAAATCAGCCCCAGCATTTT.

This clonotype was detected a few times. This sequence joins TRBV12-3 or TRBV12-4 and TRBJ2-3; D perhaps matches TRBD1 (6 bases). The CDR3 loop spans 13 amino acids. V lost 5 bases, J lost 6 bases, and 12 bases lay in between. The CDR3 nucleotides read TGTGCCAGCAGTGTCCACAGGGCGGATACGCAGTATTTT. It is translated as CASSVHRADTQYF.

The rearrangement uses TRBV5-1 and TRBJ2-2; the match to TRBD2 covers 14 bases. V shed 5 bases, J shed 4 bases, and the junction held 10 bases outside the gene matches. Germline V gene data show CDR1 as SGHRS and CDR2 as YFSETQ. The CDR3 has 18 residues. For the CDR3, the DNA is TGCGCCAGCAGGGCCGAGGGGACTAGCGGGGGTACCACCGGGGAGCTGTTTTTT. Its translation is CASRAEGTSGGTTGELFF.

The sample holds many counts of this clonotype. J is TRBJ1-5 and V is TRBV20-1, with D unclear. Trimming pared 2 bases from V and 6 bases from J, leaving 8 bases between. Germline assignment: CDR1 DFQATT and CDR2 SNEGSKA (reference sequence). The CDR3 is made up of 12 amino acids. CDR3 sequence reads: CSARSLGQPQHF. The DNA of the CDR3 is TGCAGTGCTAGAAGTCTGGGTCAGCCCCAGCATTTT.

CDR3 DNA: TGTGCCAGCAGTCAAACGGGGAGGAGACCTGAAGCTTTCTTT. Its protein is CASSQTGRRPEAFF. This chain joins TRBV27 and TRBJ1-1; D ambiguous. Germline CDR1 MNHEY, CDR2 SMNVEV (reference sequence). Trimming cost V 5 bases and J 6 bases, with 16 bases left between them. The CDR3 has 14 amino acids.

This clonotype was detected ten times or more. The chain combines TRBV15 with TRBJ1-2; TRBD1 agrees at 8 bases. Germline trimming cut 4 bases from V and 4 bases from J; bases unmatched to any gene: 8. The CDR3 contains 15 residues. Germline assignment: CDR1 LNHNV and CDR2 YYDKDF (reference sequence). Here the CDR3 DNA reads TGTGCCACCAGCAACGACAGGGGCGGATTCTATGGCTACACCTTC. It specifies CATSNDRGGFYGYTF.

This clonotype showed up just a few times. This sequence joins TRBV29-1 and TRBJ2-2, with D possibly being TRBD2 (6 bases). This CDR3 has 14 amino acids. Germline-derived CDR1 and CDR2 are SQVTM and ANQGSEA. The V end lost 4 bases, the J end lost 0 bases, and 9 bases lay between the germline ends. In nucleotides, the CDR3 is TGCAGCGTTGCGGGACTCCCGAACACCGGGGAGCTGTTTTTT. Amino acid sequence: CSVAGLPNTGELFF.

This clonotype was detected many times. DNA for the CDR3: TGTGCCAGCAGCCAAGACAGGAACTATGGCTACACCTTC. Encoded protein: CASSQDRNYGYTF. The chain combines TRBV7-3 with TRBJ1-2; D possibly corresponds to TRBD1 (6 bases). Germline V gene data show CDR1 as SGHTA and CDR2 as FQGTGA. The CDR3 is 13 amino acids. Trimming cost V 5 bases and J 2 bases, with 9 bases left between them.

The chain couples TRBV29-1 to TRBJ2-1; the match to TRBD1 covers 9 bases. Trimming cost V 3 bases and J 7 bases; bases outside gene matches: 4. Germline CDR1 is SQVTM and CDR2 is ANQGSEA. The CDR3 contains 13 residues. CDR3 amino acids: CSVEGDRGNEQFF. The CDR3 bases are TGCAGCGTTGAGGGTGACAGGGGGAATGAGCAGTTCTTC.

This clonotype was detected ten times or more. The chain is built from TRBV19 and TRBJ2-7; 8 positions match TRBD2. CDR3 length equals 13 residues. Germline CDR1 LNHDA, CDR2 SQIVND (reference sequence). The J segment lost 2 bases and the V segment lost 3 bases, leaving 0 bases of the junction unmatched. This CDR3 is CASSMGLAYEQYF. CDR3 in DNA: TGTGCCAGTAGTATGGGACTAGCCTACGAGCAGTACTTC.

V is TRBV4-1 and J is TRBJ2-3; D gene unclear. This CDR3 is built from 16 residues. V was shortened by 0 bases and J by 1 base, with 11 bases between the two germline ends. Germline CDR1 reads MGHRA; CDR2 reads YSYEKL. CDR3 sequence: CASSQDNDVGTDTQYF. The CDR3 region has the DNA TGCGCCAGCAGCCAAGATAACGATGTCGGCACAGATACGCAGTATTTT.

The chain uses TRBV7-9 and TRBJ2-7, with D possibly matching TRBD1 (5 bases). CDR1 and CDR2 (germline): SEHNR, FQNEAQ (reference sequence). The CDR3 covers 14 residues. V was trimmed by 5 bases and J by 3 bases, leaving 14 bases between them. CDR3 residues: CASSPMHDSYEQYF. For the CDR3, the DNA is TGTGCCAGCAGCCCGATGCACGACAGCTACGAGCAGTACTTC. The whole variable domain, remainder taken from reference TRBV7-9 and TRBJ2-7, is DTGVSQNPRHKITKRGQNVTFRCDPISEHNRLYWYRQTLGQGPEFLTYFQNEAQLEKSRLLSDRFSAERPKGSFSTLEIQRTEQGDSAMYLCASSPMHDSYEQYFGPGTRLTVT.

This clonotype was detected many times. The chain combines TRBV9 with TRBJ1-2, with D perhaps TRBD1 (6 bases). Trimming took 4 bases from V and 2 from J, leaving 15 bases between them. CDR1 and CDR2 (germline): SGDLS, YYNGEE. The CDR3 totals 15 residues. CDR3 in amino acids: CASSSTGGQNYGYTF. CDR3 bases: TGTGCCAGCAGCTCCACCGGGGGACAAAACTATGGCTACACCTTC.

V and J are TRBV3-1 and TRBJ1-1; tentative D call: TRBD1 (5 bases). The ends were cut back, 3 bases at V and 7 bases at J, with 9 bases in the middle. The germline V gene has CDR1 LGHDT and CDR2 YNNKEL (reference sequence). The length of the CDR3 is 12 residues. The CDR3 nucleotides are TGTGCCAGCAGCCAGACTGACAGTGAAGCTTTCTTT. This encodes CASSQTDSEAFF.

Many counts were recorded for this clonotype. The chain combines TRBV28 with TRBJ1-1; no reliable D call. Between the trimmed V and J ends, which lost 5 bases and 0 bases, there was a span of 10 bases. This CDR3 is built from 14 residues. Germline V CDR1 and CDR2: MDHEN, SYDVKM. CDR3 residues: CASSKGLLNTEAFF. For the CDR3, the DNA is TGTGCCAGCAGTAAAGGGTTATTGAACACTGAAGCTTTCTTT.

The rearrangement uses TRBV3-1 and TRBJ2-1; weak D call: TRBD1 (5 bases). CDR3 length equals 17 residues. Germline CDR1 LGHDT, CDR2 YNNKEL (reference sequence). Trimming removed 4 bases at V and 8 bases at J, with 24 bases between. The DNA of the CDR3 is TGTGCCAGCAGCCCGCCCCCCCGGCAGGGAAGGCCTGATGAGCAGTTCTTC. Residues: CASSPPPRQGRPDEQFF.

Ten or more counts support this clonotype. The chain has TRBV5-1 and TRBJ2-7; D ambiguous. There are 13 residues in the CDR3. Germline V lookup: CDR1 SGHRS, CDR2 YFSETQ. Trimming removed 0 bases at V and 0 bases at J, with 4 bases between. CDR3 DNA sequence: TGCGCCAGCAGCTTGGGCAACTCCTACGAGCAGTACTTC. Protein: CASSLGNSYEQYF.

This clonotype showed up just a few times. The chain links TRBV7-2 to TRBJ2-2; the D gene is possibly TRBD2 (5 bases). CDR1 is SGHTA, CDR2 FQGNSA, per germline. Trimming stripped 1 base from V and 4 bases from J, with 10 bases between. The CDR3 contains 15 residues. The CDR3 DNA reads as TGTGCCAGCAGCTTAGAGAGAAGCGGCACCGGGGAGCTGTTTTTT. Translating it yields CASSLERSGTGELFF.

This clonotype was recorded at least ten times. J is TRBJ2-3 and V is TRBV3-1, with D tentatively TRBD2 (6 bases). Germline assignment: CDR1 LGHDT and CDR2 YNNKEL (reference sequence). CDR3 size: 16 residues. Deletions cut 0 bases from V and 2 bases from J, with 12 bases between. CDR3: CASSQDISGYTDTQYF. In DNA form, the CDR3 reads TGTGCCAGCAGCCAAGATATCAGCGGGTACACAGATACGCAGTATTTT.

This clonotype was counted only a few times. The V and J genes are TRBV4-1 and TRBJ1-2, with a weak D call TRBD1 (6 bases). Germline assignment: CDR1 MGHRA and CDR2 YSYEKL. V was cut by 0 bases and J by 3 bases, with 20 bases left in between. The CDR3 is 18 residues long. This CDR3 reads CASSQEGPMGGADYGYTF. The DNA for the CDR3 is TGCGCCAGCAGCCAAGAAGGCCCCATGGGGGGCGCAGACTATGGCTACACCTTC.

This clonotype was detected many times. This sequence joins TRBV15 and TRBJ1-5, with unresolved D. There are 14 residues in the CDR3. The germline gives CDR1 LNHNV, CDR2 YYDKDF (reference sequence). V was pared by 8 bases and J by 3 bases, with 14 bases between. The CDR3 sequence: CATRGEGNNQPQHF. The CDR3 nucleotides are TGTGCCACCCGCGGCGAGGGAAACAATCAGCCCCAGCATTTT.

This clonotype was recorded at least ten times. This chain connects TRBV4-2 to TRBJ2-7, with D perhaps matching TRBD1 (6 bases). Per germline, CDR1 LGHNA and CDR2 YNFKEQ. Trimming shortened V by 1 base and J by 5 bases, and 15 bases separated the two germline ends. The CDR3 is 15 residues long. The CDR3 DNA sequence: TGTGCCAGCAGCCAAGTTTGGAACAGGGCGGACGAGCAGTACTTC. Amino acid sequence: CASSQVWNRADEQYF.

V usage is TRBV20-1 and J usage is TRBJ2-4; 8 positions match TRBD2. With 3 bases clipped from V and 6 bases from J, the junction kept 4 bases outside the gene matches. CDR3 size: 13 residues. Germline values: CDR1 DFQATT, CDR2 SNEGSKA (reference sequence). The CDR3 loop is CSASGGAGNIQYF. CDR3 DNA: TGCAGTGCTAGCGGGGGGGCCGGAAACATTCAGTACTTC.

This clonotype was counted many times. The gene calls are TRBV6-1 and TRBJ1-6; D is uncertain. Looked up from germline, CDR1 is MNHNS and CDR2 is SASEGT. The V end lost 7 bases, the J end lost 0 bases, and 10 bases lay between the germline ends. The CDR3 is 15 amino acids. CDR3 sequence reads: CASILESSYNSPLHF. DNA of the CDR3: TGTGCCAGCATATTAGAGAGCTCCTATAATTCACCCCTCCACTTT.

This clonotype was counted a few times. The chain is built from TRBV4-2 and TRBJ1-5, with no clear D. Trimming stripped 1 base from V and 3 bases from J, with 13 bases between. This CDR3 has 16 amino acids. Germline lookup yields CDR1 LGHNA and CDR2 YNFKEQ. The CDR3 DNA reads TGTGCCAGCAGCCAAGTGGCGGACGGAGTCAATCAGCCCCAGCATTTT. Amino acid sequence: CASSQVADGVNQPQHF.

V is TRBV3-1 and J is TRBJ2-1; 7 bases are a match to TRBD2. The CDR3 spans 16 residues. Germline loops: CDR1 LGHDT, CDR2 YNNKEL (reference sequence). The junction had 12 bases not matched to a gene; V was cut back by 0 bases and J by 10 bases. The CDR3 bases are TGTGCCAGCAGCCAAGATGTCGTTGGAGCGGGGCTGGAGCAGTTCTTC. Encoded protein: CASSQDVVGAGLEQFF.

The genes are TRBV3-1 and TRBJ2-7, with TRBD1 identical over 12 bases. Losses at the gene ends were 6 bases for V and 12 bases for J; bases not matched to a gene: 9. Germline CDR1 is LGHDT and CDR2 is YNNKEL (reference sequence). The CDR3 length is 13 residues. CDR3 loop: CASSPGTGGKAYF. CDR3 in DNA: TGTGCCAGCAGTCCCGGGACAGGGGGCAAGGCGTACTTC.

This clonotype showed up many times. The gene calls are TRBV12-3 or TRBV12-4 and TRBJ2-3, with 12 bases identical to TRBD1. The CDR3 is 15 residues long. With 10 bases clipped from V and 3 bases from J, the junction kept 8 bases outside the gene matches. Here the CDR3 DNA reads TGTGCCACCTCCCGGGACAGGGGGCCAACAGATACGCAGTATTTT. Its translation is CATSRDRGPTDTQYF.

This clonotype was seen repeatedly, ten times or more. The CDR3 DNA follows: TGTGCCAGCAGCCAATCTAAATTCAGGACAGGGGCTAACAATGAGCAGTTCTTC. It codes for CASSQSKFRTGANNEQFF. This chain connects TRBV16 to TRBJ2-1, with 9 bases matching TRBD1. From germline, CDR1 is KGHSY and CDR2 FQNENV. Trimming took 0 bases from V and 5 from J; bases not matched to a gene: 11. This CDR3 has 18 residues. The entire variable domain, with the rest obtained from reference TRBV16 and TRBJ2-1, is as follows: GEEVAQTPKHLVRGEGQKAKLYCAPIKGHSYVFWYQQVLKNEFKFLISFQNENVFDETGMPKERFSAKCLPNSPCSLEIQATKLEDSAVYFCASSQSKFRTGANNEQFFGPGTRLTVL.